This entry lists 15 T cell receptor beta chains sequenced from one sample in a study of cytomegalovirus exposure and HLA in healthy donors. Clones were read by immunoSEQ multiplex PCR, and TCRdb kept only the in-frame ones, dropping some. The sample includes about 88,000 clones, roughly 84% of them seen just once. The sequenced sample consisted of PBMCs. Receptors were obtained from a woman younger than 30 in good health and CMV-seropositive.

V and J are TRBV9 and TRBJ1-2; 7 bases line up with TRBD1. The V gene's germline CDR1 is SGDLS and CDR2 YYNGEE. The CDR3 runs 15 residues. V trimming: 3 bases; J trimming: 2 bases; junction bases outside the gene matches: 7. In DNA form, the CDR3 reads TGTGCCAGCAGCGACCCAGGGGGACCCAACTATGGCTACACCTTC. Translation: CASSDPGGPNYGYTF.

This clone was counted only a few times. This sequence joins TRBV5-6 and TRBJ2-7; D is possibly TRBD2 (5 bases). The CDR3 runs 11 residues. V lost 4 bases to trimming and J lost 6 bases, with 8 bases between them. Germline values: CDR1 SGHDT, CDR2 YYEEEE. The CDR3 loop is CASSGGPEQYF. The CDR3 DNA sequence: TGTGCCAGCAGCGGAGGCCCCGAGCAGTACTTC.

The CDR3 region has the DNA TGTGCCAGCAGTTTATCAGGCACTATAGAGACCCAGTACTTC. Amino acid sequence: CASSLSGTIETQYF. The V call is TRBV27, the J call TRBJ2-5, with D hard to call. The germline V and J ends were trimmed by 0 bases and 4 bases, with 9 bases remaining between them. Germline loops: CDR1 MNHEY, CDR2 SMNVEV (reference sequence). The CDR3 is 14 amino acids.

The gene calls are TRBV28 and TRBJ1-2; a weak D match, TRBD1 (6 bases). The CDR3 has 13 residues. Per the germline V gene, CDR1 is MDHEN and CDR2 is SYDVKM. V was shortened by 4 bases and J by 1 base, with 7 bases between the two germline ends. The DNA of the CDR3 is TGTGCCAGCAGTTGGACAGTTAACTATGGCTACACCTTC. Protein sequence: CASSWTVNYGYTF.

The sample holds one count of this clone. This chain joins TRBV7-2 and TRBJ2-5; 12 bases agree with TRBD2. CDR1 is SGHTA, CDR2 FQGNSA, per germline. This CDR3 has 16 residues. V trimming: 1 base; J trimming: 6 bases; junction bases outside the gene matches: 6. The CDR3 coding sequence is TGTGCCAGCAGCTTAGGCGGACTAGCGGGGTTGAAGACCCAGTACTTC. Protein product: CASSLGGLAGLKTQYF.

This chain links TRBV6-1 with TRBJ1-2, with 12 bases identical to TRBD1. Germline lookup yields CDR1 MNHNS and CDR2 SASEGT. The CDR3 runs 14 residues. With 4 bases clipped from V and 7 bases from J, the junction kept 4 bases outside the gene matches. The CDR3 loop reads CASSAGQGAGGYTF. CDR3 sequence (DNA): TGTGCCAGCAGTGCGGGACAGGGGGCGGGTGGCTACACCTTC.

V gene TRBV28 combines with J gene TRBJ1-2; possible D gene TRBD1, 5 bases. CDR3 length: 12 residues. The germline gives CDR1 MDHEN, CDR2 SYDVKM. The ends were cut back, 5 bases at V and 3 bases at J, with 7 bases in the middle. In DNA form, the CDR3 reads TGTGCCAGCAGTCCCAGGGACTATGGCTACACCTTC. Protein: CASSPRDYGYTF.

This chain uses TRBV5-1 with TRBJ1-2, with TRBD1 matching over 8 bases. From germline, CDR1 is SGHRS and CDR2 YFSETQ. The CDR3 covers 17 residues. V lost 4 bases, J lost 3 bases, and 14 bases stayed unmatched. DNA of the CDR3: TGCGCCAGCAGCCCTACAACTTCGGACAGGGCGGACTATGGCTACACCTTC. This encodes CASSPTTSDRADYGYTF.

This chain connects TRBV27 to TRBJ2-3; TRBD2 matches at 15 bases. This CDR3 has 19 amino acids. From germline, CDR1 is MNHEY and CDR2 SMNVEV (reference sequence). Trimming at V came to 2 bases and at J to 3 bases, leaving 9 bases not matched to a gene. CDR3 amino acids: CASSLGGGTSGGWTDTQYF. The CDR3 coding sequence is TGTGCCAGCAGTTTAGGGGGGGGGACTAGCGGGGGGTGGACAGATACGCAGTATTTT.

V gene TRBV6-6 combines with J gene TRBJ2-1; D is possibly TRBD1 (6 bases). The V end lost 0 bases, the J end lost 5 bases, and 11 bases lay between the germline ends. In germline, CDR1 is MNHNY, CDR2 SVGAGI (reference sequence). This CDR3 has 15 amino acids. CDR3 region: CASSYSQSGDNEQFF. CDR3 DNA: TGTGCCAGCAGTTACTCTCAGTCAGGGGACAATGAGCAGTTCTTC.

The chain recombines TRBV7-6 with TRBJ2-7, with D uncertain. CDR3 length equals 13 residues. Between the trimmed V and J ends, which lost 3 bases and 3 bases, there was a span of 9 bases. From germline, CDR1 is SGHVS and CDR2 FNYEAQ. CDR3: CASSLTQYYEQYF. In nucleotides, the CDR3 is TGTGCCAGCAGCTTGACACAGTACTACGAGCAGTACTTC.

The V and J genes are TRBV18 and TRBJ1-2; possible D gene TRBD1, 5 bases. The V and J ends lost 3 bases and 0 bases respectively, with 23 bases between them. The germline gives CDR1 KGHSH, CDR2 LQKENI. This CDR3 comprises 19 residues. CDR3 in amino acids: CASSPQLLWGLSPNYGYTF. The CDR3 DNA reads as TGTGCCAGCTCACCCCAGTTACTATGGGGCCTCAGTCCTAACTATGGCTACACCTTC.

The chain combines TRBV9 with TRBJ1-1; tentative D call: TRBD1 (6 bases). V was cut by 0 bases and J by 4 bases, with 13 bases left in between. The germline CDR1 and CDR2 sequences are SGDLS and YYNGEE. The CDR3 runs 15 residues. CDR3 sequence: CASSVGGQMGTEAFF. The CDR3 DNA sequence: TGTGCCAGCAGCGTAGGAGGACAGATGGGCACTGAAGCTTTCTTT.

This clone was seen once. This chain links TRBV13 with TRBJ1-6; TRBD1 matches 9 bases. Germline V gene data show CDR1 as PRHDT and CDR2 as FYEKMQ (reference sequence). The CDR3 consists of 14 residues. Losses at the gene ends were 5 bases for V and 10 bases for J; bases not matched to a gene: 6. CDR3 in amino acids: CASSLGQGRSPLHF. DNA of the CDR3: TGTGCCAGCAGCCTCGGACAGGGGCGCTCACCCCTCCACTTT.

The genes are TRBV15 and TRBJ2-3; 12 nucleotides match TRBD2. The J segment lost 2 bases and the V segment lost 4 bases, leaving 1 base of the junction unmatched. The germline V gene encodes CDR1 LNHNV and CDR2 YYDKDF (reference sequence). The CDR3 consists of 15 residues. This chain's CDR3 is CATSTSGGATDTQYF. In DNA, the CDR3 is TGTGCCACCAGCACTAGCGGGGGGGCCACAGATACGCAGTATTTT.